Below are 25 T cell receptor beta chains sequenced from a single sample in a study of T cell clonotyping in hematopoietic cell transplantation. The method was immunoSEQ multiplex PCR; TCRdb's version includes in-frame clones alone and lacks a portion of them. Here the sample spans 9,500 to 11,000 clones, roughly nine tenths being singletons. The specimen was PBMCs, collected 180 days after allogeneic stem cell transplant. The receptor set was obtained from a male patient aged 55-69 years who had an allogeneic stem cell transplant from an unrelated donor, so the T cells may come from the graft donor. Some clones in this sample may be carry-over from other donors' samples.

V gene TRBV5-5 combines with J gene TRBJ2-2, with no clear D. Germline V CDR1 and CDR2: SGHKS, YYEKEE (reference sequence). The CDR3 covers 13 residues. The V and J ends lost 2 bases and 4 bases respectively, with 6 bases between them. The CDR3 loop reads CASSFTVTGELFF. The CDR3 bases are TGTGCCAGCAGCTTTACCGTCACCGGGGAGCTGTTTTTT.

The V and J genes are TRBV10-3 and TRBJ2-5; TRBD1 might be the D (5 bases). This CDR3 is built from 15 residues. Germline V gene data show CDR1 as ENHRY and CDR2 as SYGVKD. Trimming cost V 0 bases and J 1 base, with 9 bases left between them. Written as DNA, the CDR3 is TGTGCCATCAGTGAGTCAGGGGTCAGCCAAGAGACCCAGTACTTC. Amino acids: CAISESGVSQETQYF.

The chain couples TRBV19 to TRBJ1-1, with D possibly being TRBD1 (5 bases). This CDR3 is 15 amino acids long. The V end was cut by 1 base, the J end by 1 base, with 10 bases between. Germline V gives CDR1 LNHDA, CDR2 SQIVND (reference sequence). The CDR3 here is CASSIGPGQNTEAFF. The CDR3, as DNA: TGTGCCAGTAGTATAGGCCCTGGACAGAACACTGAAGCTTTCTTT.

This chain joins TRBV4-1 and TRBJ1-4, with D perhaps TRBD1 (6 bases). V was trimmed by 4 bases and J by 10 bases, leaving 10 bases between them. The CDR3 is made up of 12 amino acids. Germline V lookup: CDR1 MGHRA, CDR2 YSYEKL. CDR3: CASSLQGGKLFF. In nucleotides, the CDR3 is TGCGCCAGCAGCCTACAGGGTGGAAAACTGTTTTTT.

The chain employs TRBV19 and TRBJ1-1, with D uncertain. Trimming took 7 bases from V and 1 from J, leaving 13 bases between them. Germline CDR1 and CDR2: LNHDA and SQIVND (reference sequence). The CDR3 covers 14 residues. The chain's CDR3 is CASNTNTRNTEAFF. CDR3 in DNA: TGTGCCAGTAATACTAACACCCGGAACACTGAAGCTTTCTTT.

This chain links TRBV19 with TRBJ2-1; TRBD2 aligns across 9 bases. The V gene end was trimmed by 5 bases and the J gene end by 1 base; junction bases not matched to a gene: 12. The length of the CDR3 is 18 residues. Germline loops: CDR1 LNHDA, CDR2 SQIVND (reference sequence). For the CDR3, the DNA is TGTGCCAGTAGTCCCACTCCGCTAGCGGGACGATCCTACAATGAGCAGTTCTTC. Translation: CASSPTPLAGRSYNEQFF.

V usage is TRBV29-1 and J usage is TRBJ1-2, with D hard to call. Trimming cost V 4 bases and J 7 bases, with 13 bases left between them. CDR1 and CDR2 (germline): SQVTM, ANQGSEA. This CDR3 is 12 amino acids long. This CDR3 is CSVGGMDRGYTF. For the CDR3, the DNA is TGCAGCGTTGGTGGAATGGATCGTGGCTACACCTTC.

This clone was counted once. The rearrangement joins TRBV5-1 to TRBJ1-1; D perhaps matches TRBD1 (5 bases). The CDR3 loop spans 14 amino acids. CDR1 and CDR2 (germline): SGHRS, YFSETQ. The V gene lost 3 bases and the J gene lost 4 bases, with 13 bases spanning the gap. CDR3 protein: CASSSNPGSTEAFF. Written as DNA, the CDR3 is TGCGCCAGCAGCTCCAACCCAGGGTCCACTGAAGCTTTCTTT.

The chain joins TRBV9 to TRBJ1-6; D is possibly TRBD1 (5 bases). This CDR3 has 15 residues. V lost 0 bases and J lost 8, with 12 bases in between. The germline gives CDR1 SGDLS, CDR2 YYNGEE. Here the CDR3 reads CASSVVGGSDSPLHF. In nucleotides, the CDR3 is TGTGCCAGCAGCGTAGTTGGGGGGAGCGATTCACCCCTCCACTTT.

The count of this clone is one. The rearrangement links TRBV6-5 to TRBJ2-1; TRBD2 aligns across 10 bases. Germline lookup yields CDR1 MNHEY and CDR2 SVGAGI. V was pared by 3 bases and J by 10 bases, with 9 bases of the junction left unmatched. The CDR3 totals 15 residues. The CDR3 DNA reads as TGTGCCAGCAGTTATTCTAGCGGGGGCCCATTGGAGCAGTTCTTC. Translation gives CASSYSSGGPLEQFF.

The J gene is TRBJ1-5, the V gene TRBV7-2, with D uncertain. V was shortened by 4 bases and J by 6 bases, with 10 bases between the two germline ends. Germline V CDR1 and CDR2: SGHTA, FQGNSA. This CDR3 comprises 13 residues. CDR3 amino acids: CASSSTRGQPQHF. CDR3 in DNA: TGTGCCAGCAGCTCCACCCGCGGTCAGCCCCAGCATTTT. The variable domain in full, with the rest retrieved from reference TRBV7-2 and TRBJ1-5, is GAGVSQSPSNKVTEKGKDVELRCDPISGHTALYWYRQSLGQGLEFLIYFQGNSAPDKSGLPSDRFSAERTGGSVSTLTIQRTQQEDSAVYLCASSSTRGQPQHFGDGTRLSIL.

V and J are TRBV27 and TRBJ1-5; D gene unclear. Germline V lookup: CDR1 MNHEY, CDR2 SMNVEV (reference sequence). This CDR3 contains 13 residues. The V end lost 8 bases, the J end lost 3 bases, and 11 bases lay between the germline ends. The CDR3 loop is CASSVKTNQPQHF. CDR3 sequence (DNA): TGTGCCAGCTCGGTGAAAACCAATCAGCCCCAGCATTTT.

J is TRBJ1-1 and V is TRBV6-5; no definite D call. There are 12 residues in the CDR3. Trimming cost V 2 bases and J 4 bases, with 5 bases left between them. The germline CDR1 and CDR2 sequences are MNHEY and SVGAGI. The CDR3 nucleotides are TGTGCCAGCAGTTACGCCGGCACTGAAGCTTTCTTT. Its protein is CASSYAGTEAFF.

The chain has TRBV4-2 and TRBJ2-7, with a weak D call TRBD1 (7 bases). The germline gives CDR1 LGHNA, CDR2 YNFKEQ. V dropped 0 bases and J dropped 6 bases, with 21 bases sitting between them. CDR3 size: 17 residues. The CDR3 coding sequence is TGTGCCAGCAGCCAAGATTGGGGTGGCAGGGGGAGGTCCGAGCAGTACTTC. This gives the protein CASSQDWGGRGRSEQYF.

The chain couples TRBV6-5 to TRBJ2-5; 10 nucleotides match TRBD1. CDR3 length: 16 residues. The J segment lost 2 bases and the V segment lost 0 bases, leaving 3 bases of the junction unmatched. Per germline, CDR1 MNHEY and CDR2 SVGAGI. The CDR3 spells CASSYSPGQGQETQYF. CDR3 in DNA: TGTGCCAGCAGTTACTCTCCGGGACAGGGGCAAGAGACCCAGTACTTC.

This CDR3 reads CASSLGPDRVGYEQYF. The DNA for the CDR3 is TGTGCCAGCAGCTTAGGCCCCGACAGGGTGGGGTACGAGCAGTACTTC. The V gene is TRBV13, the J gene TRBJ2-7; 7 bases are shared with TRBD1. Trimming took 0 bases from V and 4 from J; bases not matched to a gene: 9. Germline V CDR1 and CDR2: PRHDT, FYEKMQ (reference sequence). The CDR3 has 16 amino acids.

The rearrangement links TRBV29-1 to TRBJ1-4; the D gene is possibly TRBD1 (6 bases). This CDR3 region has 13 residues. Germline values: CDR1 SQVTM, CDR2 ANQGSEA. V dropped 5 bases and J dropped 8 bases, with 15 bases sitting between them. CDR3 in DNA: TGCAGCGTTTGTCAGGGGCCGGGGGAAAAACTGTTTTTT. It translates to CSVCQGPGEKLFF.

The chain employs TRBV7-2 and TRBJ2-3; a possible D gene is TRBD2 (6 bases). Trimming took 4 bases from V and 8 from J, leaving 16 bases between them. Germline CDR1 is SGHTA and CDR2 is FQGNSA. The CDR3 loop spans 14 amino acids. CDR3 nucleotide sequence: TGTGCCAGCAGCTCGGGACGGGGAGGAGGTACGCAGTATTTT. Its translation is CASSSGRGGGTQYF. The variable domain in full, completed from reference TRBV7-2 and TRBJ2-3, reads GAGVSQSPSNKVTEKGKDVELRCDPISGHTALYWYRQSLGQGLEFLIYFQGNSAPDKSGLPSDRFSAERTGGSVSTLTIQRTQQEDSAVYLCASSSGRGGGTQYFGPGTRLTVL.

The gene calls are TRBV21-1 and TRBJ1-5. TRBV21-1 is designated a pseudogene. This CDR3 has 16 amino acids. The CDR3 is CASSKRSRYSNQPQHF. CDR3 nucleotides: TGTGCCAGCAGCAAACGGAGCAGGTATAGCAATCAGCCCCAGCATTTT.

DNA of the CDR3: TGTGCCAGTAGTATTGATGGGCCTAACACTGAAGCTTTCTTT. This translates into CASSIDGPNTEAFF. This chain connects TRBV19 to TRBJ1-1; D remains ambiguous. V was trimmed by 3 bases and J by 2 bases, leaving 10 bases between them. Per the germline V gene, CDR1 is LNHDA and CDR2 is SQIVND (reference sequence). The CDR3 loop spans 14 amino acids.

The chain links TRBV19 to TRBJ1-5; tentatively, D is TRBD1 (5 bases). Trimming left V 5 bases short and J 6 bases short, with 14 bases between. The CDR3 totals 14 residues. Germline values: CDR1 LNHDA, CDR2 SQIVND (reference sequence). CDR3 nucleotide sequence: TGTGCCAGTAGTGATATGAGGGGCCCTCAGCCCCAGCATTTT. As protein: CASSDMRGPQPQHF.

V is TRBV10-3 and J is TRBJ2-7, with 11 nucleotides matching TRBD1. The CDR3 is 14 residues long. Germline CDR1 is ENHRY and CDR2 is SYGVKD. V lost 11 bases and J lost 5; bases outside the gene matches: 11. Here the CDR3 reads CAARSGTGGDEQYF. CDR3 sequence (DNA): TGTGCCGCCAGATCCGGGACAGGGGGGGACGAGCAGTACTTC.

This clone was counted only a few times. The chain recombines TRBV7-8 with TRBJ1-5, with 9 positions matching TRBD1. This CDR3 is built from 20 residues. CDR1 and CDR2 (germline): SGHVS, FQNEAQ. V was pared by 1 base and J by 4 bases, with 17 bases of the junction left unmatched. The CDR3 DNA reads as TGTGCCAGCAGCTTAGATCCCGGGGGGGGGACAGGGTTTTCGAATCAGCCCCAGCATTTT. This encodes CASSLDPGGGTGFSNQPQHF. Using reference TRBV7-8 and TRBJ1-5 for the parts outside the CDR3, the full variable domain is GAGVSQSPRYKVAKRGQDVALRCDPISGHVSLFWYQQALGQGPEFLTYFQNEAQLDKSGLPSDRFFAERPEGSVSTLKIQRTQQEDSAVYLCASSLDPGGGTGFSNQPQHFGDGTRLSIL.

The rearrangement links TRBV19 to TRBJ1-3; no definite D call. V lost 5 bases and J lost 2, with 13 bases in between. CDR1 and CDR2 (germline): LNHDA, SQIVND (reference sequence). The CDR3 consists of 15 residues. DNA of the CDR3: TGTGCCAGTAGTGTACCCCGACGGGCTGGAAACACCATATATTTT. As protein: CASSVPRRAGNTIYF.

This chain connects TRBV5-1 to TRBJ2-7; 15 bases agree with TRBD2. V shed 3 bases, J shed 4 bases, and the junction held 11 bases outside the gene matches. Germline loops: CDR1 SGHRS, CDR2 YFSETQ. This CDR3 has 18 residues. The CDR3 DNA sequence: TGCGCCAGCAGCTCCGGGACTAGCGGGGGGCGACTACAATACGAGCAGTACTTC. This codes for CASSSGTSGGRLQYEQYF.